These 29 T cell receptor beta chains were all obtained from the same sample, sequenced in a study of blood T cell repertoires in COVID-19. Sequencing used immunoSEQ multiplex PCR; TCRdb keeps in-frame clones, though not all of them. The data show hundreds of thousands of clones, with roughly 86% seen just once and roughly 1.9% held by the top ten. Sequences were obtained from peripheral blood. Receptor source: a woman between 25 and 40 years old with COVID-19, enrolled during active disease.

V gene TRBV11-2 combines with J gene TRBJ2-2; 7 bases agree with TRBD1. CDR1 and CDR2 from the germline V gene are SGHAT and FQNNGV. This CDR3 is built from 15 residues. V shed 6 bases, J shed 1 base, and the junction held 5 bases outside the gene matches. CDR3 nucleotide sequence: TGTGCCAGCAGTTTGGGACAGCTGAACACCGGGGAGCTGTTTTTT. It translates to CASSLGQLNTGELFF.

The chain has TRBV5-4 and TRBJ1-2, with a possible D match to TRBD1 (5 bases). Germline CDR1 and CDR2: SGHNT and YYREEE (reference sequence). The ends were cut back, 1 base at V and 8 bases at J, with 18 bases in the middle. This CDR3 has 15 residues. Here the CDR3 reads CASSLRAGPDSGYTF. The CDR3 bases are TGTGCCAGCAGCTTGCGGGCAGGGCCTGACTCCGGCTACACCTTC.

This chain connects TRBV15 to TRBJ2-5; D might be TRBD1 (6 bases). The CDR3 spans 18 residues. The germline CDR1 and CDR2 sequences are LNHNV and YYDKDF (reference sequence). V lost 0 bases and J lost 0, with 17 bases in between. CDR3 region: CATSRETGFVGYQETQYF. The CDR3 DNA reads TGTGCCACCAGCAGAGAAACAGGGTTCGTCGGGTACCAAGAGACCCAGTACTTC.

The CDR3 nucleotides are TGTGCCAGCAGCTTATCAGGCCAGGGGTCCCTCCACTTT. Residues: CASSLSGQGSLHF. The chain recombines TRBV7-8 with TRBJ1-6; the D gene is possibly TRBD1 (6 bases). Germline V gives CDR1 SGHVS, CDR2 FQNEAQ. This CDR3 contains 13 residues. V was trimmed by 2 bases and J by 14 bases, leaving 13 bases between them. Complete variable domain (other parts from reference TRBV7-8 and TRBJ1-6): GAGVSQSPRYKVAKRGQDVALRCDPISGHVSLFWYQQALGQGPEFLTYFQNEAQLDKSGLPSDRFFAERPEGSVSTLKIQRTQQEDSAVYLCASSLSGQGSLHFGNGTRLTVT.

On this clone itself: Given the absence of the conserved phenylalanine or tryptophan at the CDR3 end, a read error is likely. The limits of the CDR3 on the DNA are not certain, so only TCRdb's listed CDR3 is given. V usage is TRBV5-1 and J usage is TRBJ1-4. Germline V gene data show CDR1 as SGHRS and CDR2 as YFSETQ. Termini included, the CDR3 measures 9 amino acids. CDR3 amino acids: CASSCIRRG.

There are a few counts of this clone. The same CDR3 is also encoded by other DNA sequences in this sample. The rearrangement uses TRBV18 and TRBJ1-3, with D tentatively TRBD1 (5 bases). The V and J ends lost 2 bases and 2 bases respectively, with 10 bases between them. There are 15 residues in the CDR3. Germline-derived CDR1 and CDR2 are KGHSH and LQKENI. CDR3 amino acids: CASSPAGNAGNTIYF. The CDR3 DNA reads as TGTGCCAGCTCACCAGCAGGGAATGCTGGAAACACCATATATTTT.

The chain recombines TRBV5-5 with TRBJ2-1, with 8 nucleotides matching TRBD2. V lost 3 bases to trimming and J lost 6 bases; unmatched junction nucleotides: 5. The length of the CDR3 is 14 residues. In germline, CDR1 is SGHKS, CDR2 YYEKEE (reference sequence). This CDR3 is CASSSGLAPNEQFF. In nucleotides, the CDR3 is TGTGCCAGCAGCTCCGGACTAGCACCCAATGAGCAGTTCTTC.

This clone has only a few counts. In nucleotides, the CDR3 is TGTGCCAGCAGCAAAGTTTCGGTTCCGGGGGTGTATGGCTACACCTTC. This sequence encodes CASSKVSVPGVYGYTF. The genes are TRBV21-1 and TRBJ1-2. TRBV21-1 is a pseudogene locus. The CDR3 sequence is 16 residues long.

The chain combines TRBV5-1 with TRBJ2-7; D is perhaps TRBD1 (6 bases). Germline V gene data show CDR1 as SGHRS and CDR2 as YFSETQ. The CDR3 is 16 residues long. The germline V and J ends were trimmed by 4 bases and 0 bases, with 17 bases remaining between them. The CDR3 spells CASSPGAGAFSYEQYF. CDR3 coding DNA: TGCGCCAGCAGCCCAGGGGCAGGGGCCTTCTCCTACGAGCAGTACTTC. Variable domain in full (rest from reference TRBV5-1 and TRBJ2-7): KAGVTQTPRYLIKTRGQQVTLSCSPISGHRSVSWYQQTPGQGLQFLFEYFSETQRNKGNFPGRFSGRQFSNSRSEMNVSTLELGDSALYLCASSPGAGAFSYEQYFGPGTRLTVT.

V is TRBV29-1 and J is TRBJ2-1; no clear D gene. In germline, CDR1 is SQVTM, CDR2 ANQGSEA. The CDR3 is made up of 14 amino acids. The V end was cut by 4 bases, the J end by 1 base, with 11 bases between. CDR3 protein: CSVGLGGSYNEQFF. CDR3 bases: TGCAGCGTTGGACTCGGTGGGTCCTACAATGAGCAGTTCTTC.

The chain links TRBV2 to TRBJ2-1; 8 bases are shared with TRBD2. Germline CDR1 and CDR2: SNHLY and FYNNEI. The CDR3 is 15 residues long. With 1 base clipped from V and 9 bases from J, the junction kept 8 bases outside the gene matches. The CDR3, as DNA: TGTGCCAGCAGTGAAGGTAGGGGACTAGACCCTGAGCAGTTCTTC. It specifies CASSEGRGLDPEQFF.

The rearrangement links TRBV18 to TRBJ1-6; no reliable D call. Germline V CDR1 and CDR2: KGHSH, LQKENI. The ends were cut back, 11 bases at V and 7 bases at J, with 18 bases in the middle. This CDR3 is 14 amino acids long. The CDR3 protein is CAVREIAPNSPLHF. CDR3 in DNA: TGTGCCGTGCGCGAGATAGCCCCGAATTCACCCCTCCACTTT.

V is TRBV27 and J is TRBJ2-7; 9 bases are a match to TRBD1. The CDR3 has 14 residues. With 0 bases clipped from V and 6 bases from J, the junction kept 3 bases outside the gene matches. CDR1 and CDR2 (germline): MNHEY, SMNVEV (reference sequence). The CDR3 bases are TGTGCCAGCAGTTTATCGGGACAGGGCTCCGAGCAGTACGTC. Translating gives CASSLSGQGSEQYV.

This chain uses TRBV19 with TRBJ2-5, with D possibly TRBD1 on 5 matching bases. Per germline, CDR1 LNHDA and CDR2 SQIVND (reference sequence). Trimming left V 1 base short and J 4 bases short, with 7 bases between. This CDR3 region has 13 residues. CDR3 sequence (DNA): TGTGCCAGTAGTATAGGGGGCAGAGAGACCCAGTACTTC. This codes for CASSIGGRETQYF. Combining the CDR3 with reference TRBV19 and TRBJ2-5 gives the whole variable domain DGGITQSPKYLFRKEGQNVTLSCEQNLNHDAMYWYRQDPGQGLRLIYYSQIVNDFQKGDIAEGYSVSREKKESFPLTVTSAQKNPTAFYLCASSIGGRETQYFGPGTRLLVL.

This sequence joins TRBV4-1 and TRBJ2-7, with D perhaps matching TRBD1 (8 bases). Germline V gives CDR1 MGHRA, CDR2 YSYEKL. This CDR3 has 17 amino acids. Trimming took off 2 bases at V and 4 bases at J, with 21 bases between the two ends. Here the CDR3 DNA reads TGCGCCAGCAGCCAATCACCGCCGACAGGGGAGGGGTACGAGCAGTACTTC. This codes for CASSQSPPTGEGYEQYF.

This clone has just one count. The chain carries TRBV5-5 and TRBJ1-2, with D tentatively TRBD1 (5 bases). This CDR3 has 15 residues. CDR1 is SGHKS and CDR2 is YYEKEE in the germline V gene (reference sequence). The V end lost 1 base, the J end lost 2 bases, and 12 bases lay between the germline ends. The CDR3 DNA sequence: TGTGCCAGCAGCTTGTCCAGGGAGGACAACTATGGCTACACCTTC. This translates into CASSLSREDNYGYTF.

This chain joins TRBV30 and TRBJ2-7; TRBD1 is a possible D gene (6 bases). V was cut by 0 bases and J by 1 base, with 7 bases left in between. The CDR3 has 13 residues. Per germline, CDR1 GTSNPN and CDR2 SVGIG (reference sequence). The CDR3 nucleotides are TGTGCCTGGAGTGTACAGGGATCCTACGAGCAGTACTTC. Translating gives CAWSVQGSYEQYF.

The rearrangement uses TRBV28 and TRBJ1-5; 7 positions agree with TRBD1. The CDR3 covers 14 residues. J was trimmed by 3 bases and V by 5 bases; bases with no gene match: 4. CDR1 and CDR2 (germline): MDHEN, SYDVKM. The CDR3 here is CASSLGQPNQPQHF. CDR3 in DNA: TGTGCCAGCAGTCTGGGACAGCCCAATCAGCCCCAGCATTTT. The whole variable domain, remainder taken from reference TRBV28 and TRBJ1-5, is DVKVTQSSRYLVKRTGEKVFLECVQDMDHENMFWYRQDPGLGLRLIYFSYDVKMKEKGDIPEGYSVSREKKERFSLILESASTNQTSMYLCASSLGQPNQPQHFGDGTRLSIL.

The chain uses TRBV4-2 and TRBJ1-1; a weak D match, TRBD1 (6 bases). V lost 1 base, J lost 4 bases, and 13 bases lay in between. Germline V gene lookup returns CDR1 LGHNA and CDR2 YNFKEQ. The CDR3 loop spans 15 amino acids. The CDR3 DNA sequence: TGTGCCAGCAGCCAAGTTCCAGGGGCGGGCACTGAAGCTTTCTTT. Encoded protein: CASSQVPGAGTEAFF.

The chain recombines TRBV27 with TRBJ1-2; tentatively, D is TRBD1 (5 bases). The V gene's germline CDR1 is MNHEY and CDR2 SMNVEV (reference sequence). The V and J ends lost 3 bases and 7 bases respectively, with 18 bases between them. This CDR3 has 15 residues. For the CDR3, the DNA is TGTGCCAGCAGTTTTGATCGTTTGGGGGGTTCTGGCTACACCTTC. Residues: CASSFDRLGGSGYTF.

The chain couples TRBV20-1 to TRBJ2-3, with 11 bases matching TRBD2. J gave up 7 bases and V 3 bases, and 18 bases lay outside the gene matches. Germline loops: CDR1 DFQATT, CDR2 SNEGSKA (reference sequence). This CDR3 has 18 amino acids. The CDR3 coding sequence is TGCAGTGCTAGTTTAGCGGGGGGGCAGCTCCCGGGGAGAAATACGCAGTATTTT. This translates into CSASLAGGQLPGRNTQYF.

This chain uses TRBV7-9 with TRBJ2-3, with a tentative D call TRBD2 (5 bases). CDR1 and CDR2 from the germline V gene are SEHNR and FQNEAQ (reference sequence). Trimming took off 5 bases at V and 7 bases at J, with 16 bases between the two ends. CDR3 length: 14 amino acids. Here the CDR3 reads CASSLGERLNTQYF. The DNA of the CDR3 is TGTGCCAGCAGCCTCGGGGAGAGACTTAATACGCAGTATTTT.

V is TRBV11-3 and J is TRBJ1-5; no clear D. The CDR3 covers 16 residues. Germline loops: CDR1 SGHNT, CDR2 YENEEA. V lost 5 bases, J lost 3 bases, and 17 bases lay in between. The CDR3 reads CASSLDWFAVNQPQHF. DNA for the CDR3: TGTGCCAGCAGCCTTGATTGGTTTGCGGTCAATCAGCCCCAGCATTTT.

This clone was detected only a few times. This sequence joins TRBV19 and TRBJ2-4, with no clear D. V lost 5 bases to trimming and J lost 0 bases, with 8 bases between them. Per the germline V gene, CDR1 is LNHDA and CDR2 is SQIVND (reference sequence). The CDR3 has 14 amino acids. The DNA of the CDR3 is TGTGCCAGTAGTCCTAATCGAGCCAAAAACATTCAGTACTTC. Amino acids: CASSPNRAKNIQYF.

This clone has a single count. The genes are TRBV9 and TRBJ2-1; 8 bases fit TRBD2. The CDR3 consists of 17 residues. J gave up 7 bases and V 3 bases, and 15 bases lay outside the gene matches. Germline V CDR1 and CDR2: SGDLS, YYNGEE. CDR3 amino acids: CASSAQRGFFKGNEQFF. In DNA, the CDR3 is TGTGCCAGCAGCGCCCAGCGGGGGTTCTTTAAAGGTAATGAGCAGTTCTTC.

The chain combines TRBV6-5 with TRBJ1-2; maybe TRBD1 (5 bases). Trimming removed 0 bases at V and 8 bases at J, with 10 bases between. The CDR3 runs 13 residues. Germline V lookup: CDR1 MNHEY, CDR2 SVGAGI. As DNA, the CDR3 is TGTGCCAGCAGTTACTCGGGGGGACGGGGCTACACCTTC. Translation: CASSYSGGRGYTF.

V usage is TRBV5-1 and J usage is TRBJ2-3; 9 nucleotides align to TRBD2. This CDR3 has 16 amino acids. The junction had 11 bases not matched to a gene; V was cut back by 5 bases and J by 4 bases. Germline CDR1 is SGHRS and CDR2 is YFSETQ. The CDR3 sequence: CASSGVSGGGADTQYF. The CDR3 DNA reads as TGCGCCAGCAGTGGTGTTAGCGGGGGAGGTGCAGATACGCAGTATTTT.

J is TRBJ2-1 and V is TRBV19, with 10 bases aligning to TRBD1. The CDR3 totals 16 residues. Germline trimming cut 2 bases from V and 6 bases from J; bases unmatched to any gene: 7. Germline-derived CDR1 and CDR2 are LNHDA and SQIVND (reference sequence). The CDR3 here is CASSISGTGDFNEQFF. DNA of the CDR3: TGTGCCAGTAGTATATCCGGGACAGGGGATTTCAATGAGCAGTTCTTC.

This clone has only one observation. The chain employs TRBV19 and TRBJ2-1; 11 bases are a match to TRBD2. The CDR3 has 16 amino acids. Germline V gene data show CDR1 as LNHDA and CDR2 as SQIVND (reference sequence). V gave up 3 bases and J gave up 10 bases; unmatched junction bases: 11. CDR3 residues: CASSIYGLAGGEEQFF. The CDR3 DNA follows: TGTGCCAGTAGTATTTATGGCCTAGCGGGGGGAGAAGAGCAGTTCTTC.